This T cell receptor (beta chain) was identified in a study of T cell responses to AZD1222 COVID-19 vaccine (dated by TCRdb to the early 2020s). About the full investigation: Because spike-specific TCR depth and breadth did not differ between the two schedules, AZD1222 recipients who got a second dose at roughly 4 weeks were pooled with those who got a second dose at roughly 12 weeks. A total of about 240 trial participants underwent TCR sequencing, of whom about 210 received two doses of AZD1222 and about 26 received two doses of the MenACWY control vaccine. Trial participants were enrolled by age into subgroups of 18-55, 56-69 and 70-plus years, and roughly 150, 30 and 60 TCR-sequenced participants, respectively, were included in these subgroups.

What the work shows at the level of the full study, not this receptor alone: Epitopes outside the regions mutated in the B.1.351 and B.1.1.7 variants were reportedly recognized by nearly half of the unique spike-specific TCRs. No day 14 peak-response samples were available, so repertoires were characterized only after the peak T cell response. In the small 56-69-year group, the increase in depth fell short of significance, most likely because of low power. Spike-specific TCR breadth and depth rose significantly after two AZD1222 doses compared with day 0 and with MenACWY recipients. Participants were mostly white British, with more females than males. The authors suggested clonal diversity may have been underestimated. The vaccine-associated CD4 TCRs covered the entire spike protein, and the dominant responses fell in regions 160-218 and 743-854. Conclusions about previously exposed vaccinees are limited, since just 5 or 6 AZD1222 recipients were seropositive for SARS-CoV-2 at baseline.

On this clone itself: Its antigen remains unidentified. No base-level quality is on record; no much larger clone is a single base apart.

The time point label for this specimen denotes: baseline before first vaccination. The vaccinee samples were drawn from two UK trials, COV001 and COV002, one of which was a single-blind randomized controlled phase 2/3 trial testing AZD1222 (ChAdOx1 nCoV-19) in healthy adults. Trial participant PBMC samples were collected at day 0 and day 28 after the second dose for TCRbeta chain sequencing. The germline V gene yields SQVTM for CDR1 and ANQGSEA for CDR2. Spanning cysteine to phenylalanine, the CDR3 consists of 14 amino acids. The sequence is cut down to CDR3 DNA, 42 bases in frame from base 1. Relative to germline, V is missing 6 bases and J is missing 3 bases, with 7 bases of the junction outside any gene match. The CDR3 regions of human TCRbeta chains were analyzed by immunosequencing. Under the source paper's analysis protocol: TCRs in the repertoires were compared against a reference library of SARS-CoV-2-specific TCRs that had been generated with the MIRA antigen-specificity platform. Breadth meant the fraction of unique TCRs that were SARS-CoV-2-associated, whereas depth meant the fraction of total T cells that were SARS-CoV-2-associated. Using the MIRA data, each spike-specific TCR was mapped to the spike region that the TCR reacts to and placed in a CD4 or CD8 class. Log10-transformed breadth and depth values were compared by one-way ANOVA with Sidak's multiple comparisons tests. TCRdb limited this immuneACCESS table to in-frame rearrangements with V and J called. A share of clones is missing; checked studies link under half to unresolved V genes, and the rest is unexplained. V and J calls and clone size come straight from that table; D and trimming were deduced from the DNA. The sample table shows over 150,000 clones, and over 85% are seen once. The ten largest make up 15% to 20% of the sample.

This sequence was found in an adult in good health. Recombination linked TRBV29-1 to TRBJ1-2, with TRBD1 matching 10 junction bases. Source: peripheral blood, taken on day 0 of AZD1222 vaccination. The DNA is TGCAGCGTCGTGGGACAGGGGTCGGACTATGGCTACACCTTC. This codes for CSVVGQGSDYGYTF.